This T cell receptor (beta chain) appears in the sequencing data of a study of blood T cells in healthy people across ages. Through a sample-barcoded 5' primer and a J-beta primer mix, a second PCR was run for roughly 6 to 11 cycles. Each CDR3 protein gets one entry after TCRdb re-called the 5' RACE reads with MiXCR. The sample includes about 620,000 distinct CDR3 sequences, over 20% seen only once; the top ten take approximately 3.6%. This clonotype was picked up a small number of times. CDR3 size: 14 residues. Trimming removed 5 bases at V and 0 bases at J, with 11 bases between. The sequenced sample was blood. The J gene is TRBJ2-7, the V gene TRBV12-3 or TRBV12-4, with a weak D call TRBD2 (5 bases). The source of this sequence is a man aged 70-80 years in good health. The CDR3 nucleotides are TGTGCCAGCAGTACTGCGAGGGTCTCCTACGAGCAGTACTTC. Translated: CASSTARVSYEQYF.